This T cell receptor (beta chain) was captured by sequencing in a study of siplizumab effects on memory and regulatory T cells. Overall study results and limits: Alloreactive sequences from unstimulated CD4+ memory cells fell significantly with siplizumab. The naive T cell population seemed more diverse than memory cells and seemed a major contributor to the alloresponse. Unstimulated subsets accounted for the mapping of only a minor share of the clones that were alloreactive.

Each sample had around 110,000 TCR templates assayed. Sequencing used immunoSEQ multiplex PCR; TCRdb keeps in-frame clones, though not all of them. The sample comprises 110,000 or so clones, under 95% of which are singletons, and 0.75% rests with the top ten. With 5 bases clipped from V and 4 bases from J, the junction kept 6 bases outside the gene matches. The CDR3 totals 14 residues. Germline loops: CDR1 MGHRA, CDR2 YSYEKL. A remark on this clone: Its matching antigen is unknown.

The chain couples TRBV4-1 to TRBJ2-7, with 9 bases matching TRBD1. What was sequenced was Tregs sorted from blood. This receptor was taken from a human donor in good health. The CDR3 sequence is CASSSTGGIYEQYF. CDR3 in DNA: TGCGCCAGCAGCTCGACAGGGGGGATATACGAGCAGTACTTC.